This TCR beta chain was profiled in a study of shared clonotypes between healthy human individuals. Every immunoSEQ plate was one replicate of a subset's evenly spread DNA. Sequencing used immunoSEQ multiplex PCR; TCRdb keeps in-frame clones, though not all of them. The repertoire holds roughly 2.2 million clones, with about 90% as singletons. The investigators split CD4+ cells into a CD45RA+ naive subset and a CD45RA-negative memory subset. Germline loops: CDR1 SQVTM, CDR2 ANQGSEA. V gave up 6 bases and J gave up 0 bases, with 18 bases separating them. The CDR3 length is 16 residues. This receptor was obtained from a man aged 18 to 30 in good health. Some clones in this sample may be carry-over from other donors' samples. The chain combines TRBV29-1 with TRBJ2-1; maybe TRBD1 (6 bases). The sequenced sample was naive CD4+ T cells from PBMCs. The subset here: CD45RA+ positively selected. The CDR3 DNA follows: TGCAGCGTGTCTATTCAGGGGATCAACTCCTACAATGAGCAGTTCTTC. It yields the protein CSVSIQGINSYNEQFF.